The clone carrying this T cell receptor beta chain has only a few counts. Sample-barcoded 5' priming and a J-beta primer mix drove a second PCR of roughly 6 to 12 cycles. Carrying 12 random nucleotides, a template-switch adaptor labeled each individual cDNA molecule. TCRdb reanalysed the 5' RACE reads using MiXCR and keeps one entry per CDR3 protein. In the table there are around 400,000 distinct CDR3 sequences, 50% to 60% of which are singletons. This sample was included in a study of blood T cells in healthy people across ages. What was sequenced was blood. The clonotype was recovered from a man aged 55 to 70 in good health.

CDR3 bases: TGCAGTGCTAGAGAAGGATGGGGCAATCAGCCCCAGCATTTT. It encodes CSAREGWGNQPQHF. The chain employs TRBV20-1 and TRBJ1-5; no definite D call. Germline V lookup: CDR1 DFQATT, CDR2 SNEGSKA (reference sequence). The CDR3 sequence is 14 residues long. V gave up 0 bases and J gave up 2 bases, with 8 bases separating them.